A selection of T cell receptor beta chains follows, all from one sample in a study of CD8 T cells in ankylosing spondylitis. TCRdb re-analysed the 5' RACE reads in MiXCR, keeping a single row per CDR3 protein. This sample has about 200,000 distinct CDR3 sequences, with 6% to 8.5% found just once. The source material was blood, either unsorted or a sorted T cell fraction (not recorded which). Receptors were obtained from a male donor with ankylosing spondylitis. The conserved cysteine and the conserved F or W are not part of the CDR3 here. The order of the fields is CDR3 protein, CDR3 length, J gene, V gene.

CDR3: AGWGYSYGYT
length: 10
J: TRBJ1-2
V: TRBV6-2/TRBV6-3

CDR3: ASSSGTVPNKAYYEQY
length: 16
J: TRBJ2-7
V: TRBV11-1

CDR3: ASSSSGDYEQY
length: 11
J: TRBJ2-7
V: TRBV7-9

CDR3: ASSNRGAGNTIY
length: 12
J: TRBJ1-3
V: TRBV4-1

CDR3: SVSQETQY
length: 8
J: TRBJ2-5
V: TRBV29-1

CDR3: ASGWGDEQF
length: 9
J: TRBJ2-1
V: TRBV27

CDR3: SARDRDYYNEQF
length: 12
J: TRBJ2-1
V: TRBV20-1

CDR3: ASSSAGLAVYNEQF
length: 14
J: TRBJ2-1
V: TRBV12-3/TRBV12-4

CDR3: ASSQVTGDQPQH
length: 12
J: TRBJ1-5
V: TRBV4-3

CDR3: ASSVREQGIRGNEQF
length: 15
J: TRBJ2-1
V: TRBV9

CDR3: ASSPGHPYEQY
length: 11
J: TRBJ2-7
V: TRBV9

CDR3: SAPTGQGVGETQY
length: 13
J: TRBJ2-5
V: TRBV20-1

CDR3: SVGGDFTPSLEQY
length: 13
J: TRBJ2-7
V: TRBV29-1

CDR3: ASSLTDLDEQY
length: 11
J: TRBJ2-7
V: TRBV7-9

CDR3: SAGTGFLTDTQY
length: 12
J: TRBJ2-3
V: TRBV20-1

CDR3: SARGPRYMNTEAF
length: 13
J: TRBJ1-1
V: TRBV20-1

CDR3: ASSQESLDRNEKLF
length: 14
J: TRBJ1-4
V: TRBV4-3

CDR3: ASSAEGLAATMNTEAF
length: 16
J: TRBJ1-1
V: TRBV5-1

CDR3: ASSFRDGPNYGYT
length: 13
J: TRBJ1-2
V: TRBV19

CDR3: ASSYNGPTGGYGYT
length: 14
J: TRBJ1-2
V: TRBV5-1

CDR3: ASSLFFSDRTLGNTGELF
length: 18
J: TRBJ2-2
V: TRBV5-4

CDR3: ASNPSGSWNEQF
length: 12
J: TRBJ2-1
V: TRBV10-2

CDR3: ASSYSNYNEQF
length: 11
J: TRBJ2-1
V: TRBV6-6

CDR3: ASSLATVQETQY
length: 12
J: TRBJ2-5
V: TRBV28

CDR3: ASGTGGKFYEQF
length: 12
J: TRBJ2-1
V: TRBV7-9

CDR3: ASSPTGSGEQY
length: 11
J: TRBJ2-7
V: TRBV5-1

CDR3: SVVGSTDTQY
length: 10
J: TRBJ2-3
V: TRBV29-1

CDR3: ASSLGPRQPQH
length: 11
J: TRBJ1-5
V: TRBV5-1

CDR3: SVTGERGYT
length: 9
J: TRBJ1-2
V: TRBV29-1

CDR3: ASSVPGQLYNEQF
length: 13
J: TRBJ2-1
V: TRBV7-9

CDR3: ASSLGPTLGVAGPTDTQY
length: 18
J: TRBJ2-3
V: TRBV11-2

CDR3: ATSDVTDEQY
length: 10
J: TRBJ2-7
V: TRBV24-1

CDR3: ASTTGDTQY
length: 9
J: TRBJ2-3
V: TRBV6-5

CDR3: ASSWGQGALNEQF
length: 13
J: TRBJ2-1
V: TRBV5-1

CDR3: ASSQGNDYSYNEQF
length: 14
J: TRBJ2-1
V: TRBV4-1

CDR3: ASSQDRGSRAQH
length: 12
J: TRBJ1-5
V: TRBV4-3

CDR3: ASSRTSGGNTGELF
length: 14
J: TRBJ2-2
V: TRBV5-1

CDR3: ASSDLFYSNQPQH
length: 13
J: TRBJ1-5
V: TRBV6-1

CDR3: ASSPSPEGTYEQY
length: 13
J: TRBJ2-7
V: TRBV18

CDR3: ASSDRQGNWDTQY
length: 13
J: TRBJ2-3
V: TRBV6-2/TRBV6-3